This record concerns one T cell receptor (beta chain) sequence. What it binds is unknown. CDR1 and CDR2 (germline): SQVTM, ANQGSEA. CDR3 length equals 12 residues. V was cut by 2 bases and J by 4 bases, with 9 bases left in between. This sample is drawn from a study of Tregs in tolerant kidney transplant recipients. Broader study findings: Tolerant patients' donor-specific Tregs expanded beyond overall Tregs, suggesting antigen-driven growth. Few patients were studied, so findings need validation in larger groups.

Only in-frame clones appear in the TCRdb table, and some are missing; sequencing was by immunoSEQ multiplex PCR. The sample has some 66,000 clones, approximately 92% seen once; the top ten hold 9.5% to 13%. The gene calls are TRBV29-1 and TRBJ2-7; D is undetermined. Sample: CD8+ T cells from blood, taken before the transplant. The clonotype originates from a human donor who received a combined kidney and bone marrow transplant. The CDR3 loop reads CSVEYGPYEQYF. As DNA, the CDR3 is TGCAGCGTTGAATATGGCCCATACGAGCAGTACTTC.